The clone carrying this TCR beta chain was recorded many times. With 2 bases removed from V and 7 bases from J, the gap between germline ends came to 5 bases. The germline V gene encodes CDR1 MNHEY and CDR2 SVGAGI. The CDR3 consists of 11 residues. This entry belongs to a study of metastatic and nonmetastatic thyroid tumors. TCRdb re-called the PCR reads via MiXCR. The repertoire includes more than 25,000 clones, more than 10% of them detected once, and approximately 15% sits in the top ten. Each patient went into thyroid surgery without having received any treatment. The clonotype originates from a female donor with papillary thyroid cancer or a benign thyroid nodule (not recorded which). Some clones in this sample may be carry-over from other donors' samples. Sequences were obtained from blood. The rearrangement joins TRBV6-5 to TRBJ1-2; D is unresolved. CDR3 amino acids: CASSYPVGYTF. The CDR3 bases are TGTGCCAGCAGTTACCCGGTTGGCTACACCTTC.